Included here is one TCR beta chain sequence, with context. The data were obtained in a study of T cells in tuberculosis. At the level of the study: Sequenced TCRs come from CD1B-GMM tetramer-binding T cells.

Germline V gene sequence: CDR1 SGHNT, CDR2 YENEEA. There are 13 residues in the CDR3. Trimming took off 7 bases at V and 7 bases at J, with 14 bases between the two ends. The repertoire was sequenced with immunoSEQ multiplex PCR; TCRdb's copy has only in-frame clones and lacks some. The data contain around 60,000 clones, roughly 79% of them singletons. Sorting used thawed, overnight-rested PBMC stained with anti-CD3, a viability dye and GMM-loaded CD1B tetramer. The CD1B tetramers carried C32 glucose monomycolate purified from Rhodococcus equi. Before cryopreservation, the sorted PBMC lost their CD14-expressing monocytes.

The sequence was obtained from an adult woman with latent tuberculosis. The chain carries TRBV11-3 and TRBJ2-1; TRBD2 might be the D (7 bases). Sequencing was done on a sample of CD1b-GMM tetramer-negative cells sorted from PBMCs. Here the CDR3 reads CASTRGARNEQFF. CDR3 coding DNA: TGTGCCAGCACCCGGGGGGCCCGGAATGAGCAGTTCTTC.